This entry features one TCR beta chain sequence. Its target is unknown. Clones were sequenced by immunoSEQ multiplex PCR, and TCRdb holds only the in-frame ones, with some missing. Of some 94,000 clones listed, 92% were seen once; the top ten hold 3% to 3.5%. This specimen belongs to a study of OX40 agonist ivuxolimab in advanced cancers. Whole-study results and caveats: Dose levels from 0.1 to 3.0 mg/kg saw CD4+ and CD8+ blood T cells expand clonally by week 6.

Trimming left V 5 bases short and J 0 bases short, with 13 bases between. This CDR3 spans 15 amino acids. Germline V gene sequence: CDR1 PRHDT, CDR2 FYEKMQ (reference sequence). This receptor was obtained from an adult with an advanced solid tumor such as melanoma, head and neck, liver or kidney cancer. This specimen consisted of CD4+ or CD8+ T cells sorted from blood, obtained in a trial of the OX40 agonist ivuxolimab. V gene TRBV13 combines with J gene TRBJ2-5, with unresolved D. CDR3 protein: CASSPRRADQETQYF. The CDR3 DNA is TGTGCCAGCAGCCCCCGCCGAGCAGACCAAGAGACCCAGTACTTC.